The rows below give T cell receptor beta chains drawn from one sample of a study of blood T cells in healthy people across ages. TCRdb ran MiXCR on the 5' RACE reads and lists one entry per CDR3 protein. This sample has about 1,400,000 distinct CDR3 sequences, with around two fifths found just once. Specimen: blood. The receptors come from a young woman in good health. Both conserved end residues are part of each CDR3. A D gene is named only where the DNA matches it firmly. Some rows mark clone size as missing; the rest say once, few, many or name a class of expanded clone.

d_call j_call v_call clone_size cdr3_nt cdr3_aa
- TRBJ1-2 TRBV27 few TGTGCCAGCAGTCCCCGGGACACTAAGGCCTATGGCTACACCTTC CASSPRDTKAYGYTF
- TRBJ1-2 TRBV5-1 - TGCGCCAGCAGCTTGGGCCTTGGGCAGACTAACTATGGCTACACCTTC CASSLGLGQTNYGYTF
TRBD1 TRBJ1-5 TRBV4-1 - TGCGCCAGCAGCCAAGAAGTGATTCCCACGACAGGGGGGAATCAGCCCCAGCATTTT CASSQEVIPTTGGNQPQHF
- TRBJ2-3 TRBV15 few TGTGCCACCAGCAAACCATCAACAGGGAGCACAGATACGCAGTATTTT CATSKPSTGSTDTQYF
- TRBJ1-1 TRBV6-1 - TGTGCCAGCAGTGAATACCACACAGTGAACACTGAAGCTTTCTTT CASSEYHTVNTEAFF
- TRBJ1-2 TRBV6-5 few TGTGCCAGCAGTTACCGCCAGAGGTTCACCTTC CASSYRQRFTF
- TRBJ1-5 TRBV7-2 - TGTGCCAGCAGCATGATCTCCAATCAGCCCCAGCATTTT CASSMISNQPQHF
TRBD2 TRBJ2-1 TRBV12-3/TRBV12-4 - TGTGCCAGCAGCGCAACTAGCGGGCGGTACAATGAGCAGTTCTTC CASSATSGRYNEQFF
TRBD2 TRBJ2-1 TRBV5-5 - TGTGCCAGCAGCCGAAGCCCCGGGACTAGCGGAGAGACCCAGTTCTTC CASSRSPGTSGETQFF
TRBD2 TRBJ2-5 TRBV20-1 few TGCAGTGTCATAGCGGGAGGGTCCTACAATGAGCAGTACTTC CSVIAGGSYNEQYF
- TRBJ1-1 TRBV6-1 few TGTGCCAGCAGTCTCCTAAAGACAGGTGTGAACACTGAAGCTTTCTTT CASSLLKTGVNTEAFF
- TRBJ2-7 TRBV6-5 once TGTGCCTGCAGTTACTCGGGGCTAGCTGATTCCTACGAGCAGTACTTC CACSYSGLADSYEQYF
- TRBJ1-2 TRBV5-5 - TGTGCCAGCAGCTCGGGTAACAGCTATGGCTACACCTTC CASSSGNSYGYTF
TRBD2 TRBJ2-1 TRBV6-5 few TGTGCCAGCAGTACTAGCGCCCTTTCATCACTCGAGCAGTTCTTC CASSTSALSSLEQFF
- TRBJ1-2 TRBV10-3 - TGTGCCATCACTGCACCGGGTACAGGGTCGTATGGCTACACCTTC CAITAPGTGSYGYTF
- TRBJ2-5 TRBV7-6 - TGTGCCAGCAGCTTAGCCGGAAACCTAGTCCAAGAGACCCAGTACTTC CASSLAGNLVQETQYF
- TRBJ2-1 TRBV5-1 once TGCGCCAGCAGCAACGGGAAGGCTCCCAATGAGCAGTTCTTC CASSNGKAPNEQFF
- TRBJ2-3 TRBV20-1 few TGCAGTGCTACCCTAGCCTCGAGAACGCGGTATTTT CSATLASRTRYF
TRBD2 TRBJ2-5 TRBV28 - TGTGCCAGCAGTGACCCCACTAGCGGGGGCTACAATGAGCAGTACTTC CASSDPTSGGYNEQYF
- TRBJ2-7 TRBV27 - TGTGCCAGCAGTTTAGGGCCCGTAGCGGTGGCGGCCTACGAGCAGTACTTC CASSLGPVAVAAYEQYF
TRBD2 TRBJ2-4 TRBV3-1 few TGTGCCAGCAGCGACGGGGGGATAGCCAAAAACATTCAGTACTTC CASSDGGIAKNIQYF
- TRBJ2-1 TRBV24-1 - TGTGCCACCAGTGCTGCAGGAGGGGCGATTTACAATGAGCAGTTCTTC CATSAAGGAIYNEQFF
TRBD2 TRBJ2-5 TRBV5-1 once TGCGCCAGCAGGAAGGGAATAGCGGGAGTCCAAGAGACCCAGTACTTC CASRKGIAGVQETQYF
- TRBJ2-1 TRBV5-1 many TGCGCCAGCAGCCTCGACCCGTTTTACAATGAGCAGTTCTTC CASSLDPFYNEQFF
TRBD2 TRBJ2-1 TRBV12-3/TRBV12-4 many TGTGCCAGCAGTCCCCCGGGAGGGAGGGCGTACAATGAGCAGTTCTTC CASSPPGGRAYNEQFF
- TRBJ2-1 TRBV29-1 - TGCAGCGTTGAAGATACAAGTAGCAATGAGCAGTTCTTC CSVEDTSSNEQFF